These T cell receptor beta chains were read from a single sample in a study of a mutant IDH1 vaccine in newly diagnosed glioma. No antigen has been assigned to these receptors. The assay was immunoSEQ multiplex PCR, and TCRdb's table has in-frame clones only and misses some. The table records 25,000 to 35,000 clones, roughly nine tenths of them present only once. The input for sequencing was PBMCs, taken from a glioma patient whose treatment included an IDH1 peptide vaccine. These receptors originate from a man between 18 and 29 years old with glioma. Both conserved end residues are part of each CDR3. The order of the fields is D gene, clone size, V gene, J gene, CDR3 DNA, CDR3 protein. A D gene is named only where the DNA matches it firmly. Size tells how often a clone was seen (once, few, many) or the class of an expanded clone, and some rows leave it out.

D gene: TRBD1; clone size: .; V gene: TRBV4-3; J gene: TRBJ1-2; CDR3 DNA: TGCGCCAGCAGCCAAGGGTTCCCGGGACAGGGGGCGTTTGGCTACACCTTC; CDR3 protein: CASSQGFPGQGAFGYTF
D gene: TRBD1; clone size: few; V gene: TRBV6-5; J gene: TRBJ2-2; CDR3 DNA: TGTGCCAGCAAACCGGGACAGGGGGAAGCCGGGGAGCTGTTTTTT; CDR3 protein: CASKPGQGEAGELFF
D gene: .; clone size: once; V gene: TRBV9; J gene: TRBJ1-5; CDR3 DNA: TGTGCCAGCAGCGCCGGGACTGATTATCAGCCCCAGCATTTT; CDR3 protein: CASSAGTDYQPQHF
D gene: TRBD2; clone size: .; V gene: TRBV7-2; J gene: TRBJ2-2; CDR3 DNA: TGTGCCAGCAGCCCCCCTCGGTATAGCGGGAGGCCGGGAACCGGGGAGCTGTTTTTT; CDR3 protein: CASSPPRYSGRPGTGELFF
D gene: TRBD1; clone size: .; V gene: TRBV6-5; J gene: TRBJ2-7; CDR3 DNA: TGTGCCAGCAGTTACCGGACAGGCTCCTACGAGCAGTACTTC; CDR3 protein: CASSYRTGSYEQYF
D gene: .; clone size: .; V gene: TRBV6-5; J gene: TRBJ2-4; CDR3 DNA: TGTGCCACCAGGACGGCGAAAAACATTCAGTACTTC; CDR3 protein: CATRTAKNIQYF
D gene: TRBD1; clone size: .; V gene: TRBV7-9; J gene: TRBJ2-6; CDR3 DNA: TGTGCCAGCAGCAGGGGACAGGGACTCTCTGGGGCCAACGTCCTGACTTTC; CDR3 protein: CASSRGQGLSGANVLTF
D gene: .; clone size: .; V gene: TRBV19; J gene: TRBJ2-1; CDR3 DNA: TGTGCCAGTCGAAAAAATTTGGGTAAGGAGCAGTTCTTC; CDR3 protein: CASRKNLGKEQFF
D gene: .; clone size: .; V gene: TRBV5-6; J gene: TRBJ1-1; CDR3 DNA: TGTGCCAGCAGCTTCACCCCGACAGACGAAGCTTTCTTT; CDR3 protein: CASSFTPTDEAFF
D gene: TRBD1; clone size: .; V gene: TRBV5-1; J gene: TRBJ2-6; CDR3 DNA: TGCGCCAGCAGCTCGAGGGACAGCTCTGGGGCCAACGTCCTGACTTTC; CDR3 protein: CASSSRDSSGANVLTF
D gene: TRBD1; clone size: .; V gene: TRBV7-8; J gene: TRBJ1-5; CDR3 DNA: TGTGCCAGCAGCCCGGGACAGCTCAGCAATCAGCCCCAGCATTTT; CDR3 protein: CASSPGQLSNQPQHF
D gene: TRBD2; clone size: .; V gene: TRBV4-3; J gene: TRBJ2-7; CDR3 DNA: TGCGCCAGCAGCCTTGGGACTAGCGGGATCTACGAGCAGTACTTC; CDR3 protein: CASSLGTSGIYEQYF
D gene: TRBD1; clone size: .; V gene: TRBV11-3; J gene: TRBJ1-1; CDR3 DNA: TGTGCCAGCAGCCCAGGGGGAATGAACACTGAAGCTTTCTTT; CDR3 protein: CASSPGGMNTEAFF
D gene: .; clone size: .; V gene: TRBV6-5; J gene: TRBJ2-5; CDR3 DNA: TGTGCCAGCAGTTACCCGGCCAGGGGGGCAGAGACCCAGTACTTC; CDR3 protein: CASSYPARGAETQYF
D gene: .; clone size: .; V gene: TRBV5-1; J gene: TRBJ1-1; CDR3 DNA: TGCGCCAGCAGCTTGGTAGACCAGGGAAATACTGAAGCTTTCTTT; CDR3 protein: CASSLVDQGNTEAFF
D gene: TRBD2; clone size: .; V gene: TRBV5-6; J gene: TRBJ2-7; CDR3 DNA: TGTGCCAGCAGCTTGCTGGCGGGAGGTAGCGAGCAGTACTTC; CDR3 protein: CASSLLAGGSEQYF
D gene: .; clone size: .; V gene: TRBV4-1; J gene: TRBJ2-7; CDR3 DNA: TGCGCCAGCAGCTACCGCCCCCAGGGCTACGAGCAGTACTTC; CDR3 protein: CASSYRPQGYEQYF
D gene: .; clone size: .; V gene: TRBV30; J gene: TRBJ1-2; CDR3 DNA: TGTGCCTGGAGTGTAGGGGGGCTGAATGGCTACACCTTC; CDR3 protein: CAWSVGGLNGYTF
D gene: .; clone size: .; V gene: TRBV28; J gene: TRBJ1-4; CDR3 DNA: TGTGCCAGCAGCCAAAAGGGATTTAGGGAGGAAAAACTGTTTTTT; CDR3 protein: CASSQKGFREEKLFF
D gene: .; clone size: .; V gene: TRBV4-1; J gene: TRBJ2-1; CDR3 DNA: TGCGCCAGCAGTCCTACTTGGCCCCCCTACAATGAGCAGTTCTTC; CDR3 protein: CASSPTWPPYNEQFF
D gene: .; clone size: .; V gene: TRBV25-1; J gene: TRBJ2-6; CDR3 DNA: TGTGCCAGCAGTGGGAGGGGAGGGGCCAACGTCCTGACTTTC; CDR3 protein: CASSGRGGANVLTF
D gene: TRBD1; clone size: .; V gene: TRBV5-1; J gene: TRBJ1-1; CDR3 DNA: TGCGCCAGCAGCTCCAGGGCGGGACAGGTAAACACTGAAGCTTTCTTT; CDR3 protein: CASSSRAGQVNTEAFF
D gene: .; clone size: .; V gene: TRBV4-3; J gene: TRBJ1-4; CDR3 DNA: TGCGCCAGCAGCCAAGTCGGGGGGGATGAAAAACTGTTTTTT; CDR3 protein: CASSQVGGDEKLFF
D gene: TRBD2; clone size: once; V gene: TRBV27; J gene: TRBJ2-7; CDR3 DNA: TGTGCCAGCAGCTACGGGGAGGGCGAGCAGTACTTC; CDR3 protein: CASSYGEGEQYF
D gene: .; clone size: .; V gene: TRBV4-1; J gene: TRBJ1-6; CDR3 DNA: TGCGCCAGCAGCCAAGTATTCGGTCGGAATAATTCACCCCTCCACTTT; CDR3 protein: CASSQVFGRNNSPLHF
D gene: .; clone size: .; V gene: TRBV27; J gene: TRBJ1-2; CDR3 DNA: TGTGCCAGCAGTTCTATGGGGGCGACCCTCGATGGCTACACCTTC; CDR3 protein: CASSSMGATLDGYTF
D gene: .; clone size: once; V gene: TRBV5-6; J gene: TRBJ2-2; CDR3 DNA: TGTGCCAGCAGCTTGGGTCGATTTGGCTACCCCGACACCGGGGAGCTGTTTTTT; CDR3 protein: CASSLGRFGYPDTGELFF
D gene: .; clone size: .; V gene: TRBV5-4; J gene: TRBJ2-2; CDR3 DNA: TGTGCCAGCAGCTTGTCACGGGTGAACACCGGGGAGCTGTTTTTT; CDR3 protein: CASSLSRVNTGELFF
D gene: TRBD1; clone size: .; V gene: TRBV19; J gene: TRBJ1-2; CDR3 DNA: TGTGCCAGTAGTCTCGGGACAGGGGATCGCTATGGCTACACCTTC; CDR3 protein: CASSLGTGDRYGYTF
D gene: .; clone size: .; V gene: TRBV30; J gene: TRBJ1-3; CDR3 DNA: TGTGCCTGGAGTGTAGGAAAGGGCACCATATATTTT; CDR3 protein: CAWSVGKGTIYF
D gene: .; clone size: .; V gene: TRBV29-1; J gene: TRBJ1-2; CDR3 DNA: TGCAGCGTTGGAGGGTTCGACGGCTACACCTTC; CDR3 protein: CSVGGFDGYTF
D gene: .; clone size: once; V gene: TRBV14; J gene: TRBJ1-1; CDR3 DNA: TGTGCCAGCAGCCAGCAGAGGACGGTTAACACTGAAGCTTTCTTT; CDR3 protein: CASSQQRTVNTEAFF
D gene: .; clone size: .; V gene: TRBV5-1; J gene: TRBJ2-6; CDR3 DNA: TGCGCCAGCAGCTTCGTAGAATCTGGGGCCAACGTCCTGACTTTC; CDR3 protein: CASSFVESGANVLTF